The rows below give T cell receptor beta chains drawn from one sample of a study of cytomegalovirus exposure and HLA in healthy donors. The table came from immunoSEQ multiplex PCR; TCRdb's copy has only in-frame clones and leaves some out. Of more than 100,000 clones listed, around 80% are singletons. The sequencing input was PBMCs. Receptor source: a man aged 50 or older in good health and CMV-seronegative. Each CDR3 is given with its conserved first and last residue. The D gene is left open where the match is weak. A clone size is listed for some rows: how often the clone was seen (once, few, many), or a class if it is expanded.

-,-,TRBJ2-7,TRBV7-2,CASSPSYEQYF,TGTGCCAGCAGCCCGTCCTACGAGCAGTACTTC
-,-,TRBJ2-2,TRBV28,CASTAFRAFTGELFF,TGTGCCAGCACCGCGTTCAGGGCGTTCACCGGGGAGCTGTTTTTT
-,-,TRBJ2-7,TRBV9,CASSVGSYYEQYF,TGTGCCAGCAGCGTAGGGAGTTACTACGAGCAGTACTTC
-,-,TRBJ2-5,TRBV19,CASSPAAGETQYF,TGTGCCAGTAGTCCGGCTGCAGGAGAGACCCAGTACTTC
-,-,TRBJ2-7,TRBV7-2,CASSRFGAGTSYEQYF,TGTGCCAGCAGCCGGTTCGGTGCGGGGACCTCCTACGAGCAGTACTTC
TRBD1,-,TRBJ2-7,TRBV7-8,CASSPNRDRVNYEQYF,TGTGCCAGCAGCCCAAACCGGGACAGGGTGAATTACGAGCAGTACTTC
-,-,TRBJ1-2,TRBV23-1,CASTRGTLDGYTF,TGCGCCAGCACCCGGGGGACGCTGGATGGCTACACCTTC
-,-,TRBJ1-3,TRBV10-3,CAISGGAGNTIYF,TGTGCCATCAGCGGGGGTGCTGGAAACACCATATATTTT
-,-,TRBJ1-5,TRBV10-3,CAISGTNSNQPQHF,TGTGCCATCAGCGGGACAAATAGCAATCAGCCCCAGCATTTT
-,once,TRBJ1-1,TRBV9,CASSVPLGGNTEAFF,TGTGCCAGCAGCGTCCCCCTCGGGGGAAACACTGAAGCTTTCTTT
-,-,TRBJ2-2,TRBV5-1,CASSDGANTGELFF,TGCGCCAGCAGCGACGGAGCGAACACCGGGGAGCTGTTTTTT
-,-,TRBJ2-7,TRBV27,CASSPRGGYEQYF,TGTGCCAGCAGTCCGAGGGGGGGCTACGAGCAGTACTTC
TRBD2,few,TRBJ2-3,TRBV2,CASMAGGGTDTQYF,TGTGCCAGCATGGCGGGGGGGGGAACAGATACGCAGTATTTT
-,few,TRBJ1-1,TRBV29-1,CSVDGHSTYSNTEAFF,TGCAGCGTTGATGGGCACTCGACATATTCTAACACTGAAGCTTTCTTT
-,-,TRBJ1-1,TRBV2,CASSETSGNTEAFF,TGTGCCAGCAGTGAAACTTCGGGGAACACTGAAGCTTTCTTT
TRBD1,-,TRBJ1-5,TRBV30,CAWSAGTGNQPQHF,TGTGCCTGGAGCGCCGGGACAGGGAATCAGCCCCAGCATTTT
-,-,TRBJ2-2,TRBV4-3,CASSQGLRLNTGELFF,TGCGCCAGCAGCCAAGGATTGCGGTTGAACACCGGGGAGCTGTTTTTT
TRBD1,-,TRBJ2-7,TRBV29-1,CSVEDPETGYYEQYF,TGCAGCGTTGAAGATCCGGAGACAGGGTACTACGAGCAGTACTTC
-,few,TRBJ2-5,TRBV29-1,CSVDSQGTLETQYF,TGCAGCGTTGACTCCCAGGGGACCTTAGAGACCCAGTACTTC
-,-,TRBJ1-1,TRBV7-9,CASSSFTSGTEAFF,TGTGCCAGCAGCTCCTTCACTAGCGGCACTGAAGCTTTCTTT
-,-,TRBJ2-1,TRBV7-9,CSSSLVQGYDEQFF,TGTTCCAGCAGCTTAGTTCAGGGATACGATGAGCAGTTCTTC
TRBD1,-,TRBJ1-1,TRBV7-9,CASSLPTGQGGTEAFF,TGTGCCAGCAGCTTACCCACCGGACAGGGAGGCACTGAAGCTTTCTTT
-,-,TRBJ1-2,TRBV10-3,CAISDGAANYGYTF,TGTGCCATCAGTGATGGGGCGGCGAACTATGGCTACACCTTC